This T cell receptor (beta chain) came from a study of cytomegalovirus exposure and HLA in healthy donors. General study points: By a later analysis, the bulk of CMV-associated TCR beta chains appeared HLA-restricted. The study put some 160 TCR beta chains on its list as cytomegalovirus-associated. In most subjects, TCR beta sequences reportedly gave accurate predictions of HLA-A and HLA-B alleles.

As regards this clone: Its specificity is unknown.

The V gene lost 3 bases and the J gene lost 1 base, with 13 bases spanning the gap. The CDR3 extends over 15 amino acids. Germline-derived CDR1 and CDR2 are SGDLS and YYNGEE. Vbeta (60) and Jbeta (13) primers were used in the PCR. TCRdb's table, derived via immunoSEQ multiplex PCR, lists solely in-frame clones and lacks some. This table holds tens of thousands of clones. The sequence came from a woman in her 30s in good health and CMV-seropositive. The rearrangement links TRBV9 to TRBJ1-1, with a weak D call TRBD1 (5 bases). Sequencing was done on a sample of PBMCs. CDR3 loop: CASSAGGAQNTEAFF. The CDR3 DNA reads TGTGCCAGCAGCGCAGGAGGGGCGCAGAACACTGAAGCTTTCTTT.